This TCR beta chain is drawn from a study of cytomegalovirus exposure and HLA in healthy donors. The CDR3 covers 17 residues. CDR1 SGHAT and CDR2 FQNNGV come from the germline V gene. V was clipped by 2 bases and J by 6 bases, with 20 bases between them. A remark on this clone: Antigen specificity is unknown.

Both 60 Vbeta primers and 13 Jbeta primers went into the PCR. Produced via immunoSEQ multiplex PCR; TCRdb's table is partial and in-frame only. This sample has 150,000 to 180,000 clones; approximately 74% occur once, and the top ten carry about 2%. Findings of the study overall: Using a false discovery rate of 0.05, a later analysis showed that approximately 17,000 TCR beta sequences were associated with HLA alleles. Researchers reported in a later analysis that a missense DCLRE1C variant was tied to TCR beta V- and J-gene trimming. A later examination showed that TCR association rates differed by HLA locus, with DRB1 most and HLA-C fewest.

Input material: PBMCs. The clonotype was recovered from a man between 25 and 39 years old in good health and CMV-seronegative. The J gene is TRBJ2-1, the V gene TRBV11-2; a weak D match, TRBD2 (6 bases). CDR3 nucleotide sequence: TGTGCCAGCAGCTTAAGGAGCCGGGACTTAAGGGGCAATGAGCAGTTCTTC. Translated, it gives CASSLRSRDLRGNEQFF. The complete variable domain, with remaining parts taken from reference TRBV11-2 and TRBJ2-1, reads EAGVAQSPRYKIIEKRQSVAFWCNPISGHATLYWYQQILGQGPKLLIQFQNNGVVDDSQLPKDRFSAERLKGVDSTLKIQPAKLEDSAVYLCASSLRSRDLRGNEQFFGPGTRLTVL.